Sequencing of this TCR beta chain was carried out in a study of long-term antiretroviral therapy in people with HIV (dated 2022 in TCRdb). As for the study more broadly: The earliest samples were collected approximately a decade before the 2015 WHO recommendation for immediate ART, a period when ART was typically delayed until CD4 counts fell. Whether ART initiation and durable HIV suppression were associated with changes in peripheral blood TRB repertoire composition and diversity was tested in a retrospective serial study. No cross-contamination during QIAcube processing was seen in test extractions of a monoclonal T-cell line run alongside 33 polyclonal samples. A total of about 200 cryopreserved PBMC samples were contributed to the cohort by 30 adults with confirmed HIV infection, with samples collected serially over a mean of approximately six years (range 1-12). Among the 30 to 35 participants with HIV, approximately 10 were female. The full study reports these points: Expanded TRB clones identified before ART initiation dominated the repertoire across all time points, though the dominance fluctuated and decreased in many PLHIV after ART. Owing to limited PBMC availability, only the TCR beta chain was sequenced, without alpha chain pairing. Because cell numbers in pre-ART samples were limited, unsorted PBMC were profiled instead of sorted CD4+ and CD8+ T cells. Samples dated from about 2003 to 2018, and the ART regimens used may be less effective than current ones. No data were available on ART adherence, viral resistance or therapy changes, limiting inferences about post-ART repertoire changes. ART initiation was associated with a significant increase in TRB diversity, but diversity stayed significantly below transplant donor controls even after long-term ART. CDR3 length ranges in HIV repertoires were narrower than in controls, and network structure suggested an antigen-experienced repertoire with only a slight naive shift after ART.

The CDR3, from cysteine to phenylalanine, totals 15 residues. The retained sequence is limited to the CDR3, 45 bases, with the frame set at the first base. Via the germline V gene, CDR1 is SNHLY and CDR2 FYNNEI. V is trimmed back by 4 bases and J by 3 bases, and the junction contains 7 bases that no gene match accounts for. This clone has a single count. The specificity of this receptor is unknown. The input lacks base qualities; no much larger clone sits a single base away. The immunoSEQ hsTCRB v3.0 assay was used at survey level resolution to sequence the TRB variable region. The targeted TRB sequencing depth was about 40,000-55,000 T-cell genomes per sample. An Illumina MiSeq with a v3 150-cycle kit was used to sequence the pooled TRB libraries. In the original analysis: Repertoire analysis ran in R within a reproducible Nextflow workflow covering QC, data transformation and analysis. LymphoSeq2, an R package for exploring AIRR-Seq data, was used to implement custom analyses. After excluding several samples that yielded fewer than 5000 total TRB sequences, roughly 190 HIV repertoires remained for analysis. Among the approximately 200 retained HIV repertoires, approximately 61 were collected before ART initiation and around 130 after ART initiation. Repertoires were downsampled to 5000 TRB nucleotide sequences, and summary statistics were averaged over 100 downsampling iterations. The analysis kept only TRB sequences whose CDR3 regions were at least seven amino acids long. Diversity was assessed using a clonality score derived from Shannon entropy and using the Gini coefficient. In repertoire networks, the top 5000 CDR3 amino acid sequences were linked whenever an edit distance of one separated two sequences. For TRB CDR3 amino acid sequences, GLIPH2 was used to predict antigen specificity groups and MHC restriction. Known CMV, EBV, HIV or tissue antigen associations were flagged by matching CDR3 amino acid sequences against VDJdb and McPAS-TCR. Pre-ART, post-ART and control groups were compared with Wilcoxon signed-rank tests and Holm-Bonferroni correction. Sourced from immuneACCESS, this table was stored by TCRdb with only in-frame sequences that have V and J called. A share of the clones is absent; for the studies checked, an unresolved V gene accounts for under half, and the remainder has no known explanation. V and J calls and clone size are copied from that table; D and trimming were computed from the DNA. The sample includes around 27,000 clones, with roughly 84% observed a single time. Jointly, the top ten make up about 8.6% of the sample.

Inclusion was restricted to participants for whom at least one PBMC sample before ART initiation and at least two post-ART samples were available. All participants with HIV were treated in the United States of America. Before DNA extraction, cryopreserved samples of about 1-10 million PBMC were thawed and washed. At the time of the earliest PBMC sample, participants with HIV were aged between roughly 20 and 55 years. Each participant contributed PBMC samples from 1-4 timepoints before ART initiation and 2-8 timepoints after ART initiation, with a median of 7 samples. For every participant, serial HIV viral load, CD4+ T-cell count, ART history and demographic data were obtained. Using a Qiagen kit on a QIAcube, genomic DNA was extracted from unsorted PBMC, with samples processed in batches of 12.

The source material was unsorted PBMCs, sampled 3 years after starting antiretroviral therapy. The TCR comes from a man in his forties with HIV. The chain was built from TRBV2 and TRBJ2-7; TRBD1 matches 9 bases in the middle. The nucleotides are TGTGCCAGCAGTGTCCCGGGACAGGGTATCTACGAGCAGTACTTC. Its protein product is CASSVPGQGIYEQYF. Joined to the reference TRBV2 and TRBJ2-7 proteins, this CDR3 gives the full variable domain: EPEVTQTPSHQVTQMGQEVILRCVPISNHLYFYWYRQILGQKVEFLVSFYNNEISEKSEIFDDQFSVERPDGSNFTLKIRSTKLEDSAMYFCASSVPGQGIYEQYFGPGTRLTVT.